The clone carrying this T cell receptor (beta chain) was observed many times. Its specificity is unknown. General study findings and limits: The TCR gene usage of tumor memory CD4+ T cells clustered together with blood and lymph node memory CD4+ cells and with lymph node naive CD4+ cells.

TCRdb re-analysed the 5' RACE reads in MiXCR, keeping a single row per CDR3 protein. Of roughly 46,000 distinct CDR3 sequences listed, 28% are singletons. Germline values: CDR1 LGHNA, CDR2 YNFKEQ. Trimming took 0 bases from V and 6 from J; bases not matched to a gene: 3. This CDR3 region has 14 residues. The sequence was collected from a female donor with breast cancer. The chain couples TRBV4-2 to TRBJ1-2, with TRBD1 identical over 8 bases. Sequencing used naive CD4+ T cells sorted from blood. Subset meaning: naive CD4+ T cells, CD4+CD45RA+CD25-. CDR3 bases: TGTGCCAGCAGCCAAGATCGGACAGGGAATGGCTACACCTTC. It codes for CASSQDRTGNGYTF.